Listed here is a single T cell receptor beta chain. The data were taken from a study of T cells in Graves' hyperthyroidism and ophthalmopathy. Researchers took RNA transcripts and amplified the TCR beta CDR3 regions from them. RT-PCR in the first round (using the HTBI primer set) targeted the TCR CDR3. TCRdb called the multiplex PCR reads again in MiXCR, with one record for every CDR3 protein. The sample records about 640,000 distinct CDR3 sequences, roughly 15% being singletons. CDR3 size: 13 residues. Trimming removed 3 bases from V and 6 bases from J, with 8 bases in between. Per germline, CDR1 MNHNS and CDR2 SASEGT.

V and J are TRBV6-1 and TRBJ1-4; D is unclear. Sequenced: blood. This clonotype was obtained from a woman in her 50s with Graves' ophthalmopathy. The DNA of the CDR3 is TGTGCCAGCAGTGACGTGGTTGATGAAAAACTGTTTTTT. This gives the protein CASSDVVDEKLFF.